These 22 T cell receptor beta chains were all obtained from the same sample, sequenced in a study of control samples from healthy donors and cancer patients (dated by TCRdb to the early 2020s). Receptor amplification or capture employed the immunoSEQ multiplex PCR assay. This immuneACCESS table, as held by TCRdb, lists in-frame sequences with V and J called but not all clones. Of the missing ones, under half trace to an unresolved V gene in checked studies; the others have no known cause. Present in this sample are 100,000 to 150,000 clones, more than 90% of which were seen just once. The biggest ten clones account for 4.5% to 7% of the sample. The sequencing sample was made of blood. The receptor source for this set is a man in his late teens or twenties in good health.

The V gene is TRBV5-1, the J gene TRBJ2-7; D not certain. CDR3 length: 13 amino acids. Germline V gene lookup returns CDR1 SGHRS and CDR2 YFSETQ. The V and J ends lost 5 bases and 5 bases respectively, with 14 bases between them. CDR3 sequence: CASRRTGVDEQYF. CDR3 in DNA: TGCGCCAGCAGACGGACCGGTGTCGACGAGCAGTACTTC.

This clone was detected only once. The V and J genes are TRBV9 and TRBJ2-2; TRBD1 matches at 7 bases. CDR3 size: 15 residues. V lost 3 bases, J lost 2 bases, and 4 bases stayed unmatched. Germline assignment: CDR1 SGDLS and CDR2 YYNGEE. CDR3 amino acids: CASSDRDSNTGELFF. DNA of the CDR3: TGTGCCAGCAGCGATCGGGACAGTAACACCGGGGAGCTGTTTTTT.

The chain is built from TRBV5-1 and TRBJ2-2; D gene ambiguous. The V end was cut by 7 bases, the J end by 4 bases, with 14 bases between. CDR1 and CDR2 (germline): SGHRS, YFSETQ. This CDR3 is 14 amino acids long. In nucleotides, the CDR3 is TGCGCCAGCTTTTCCTTAGCAAGCACCGGGGAGCTGTTTTTT. The encoded protein is CASFSLASTGELFF.

The chain carries TRBV12-5 and TRBJ1-5, with unresolved D. CDR3 size: 16 residues. Germline CDR1 and CDR2: LGHNT and FRNRAP. V dropped 0 bases and J dropped 4 bases, with 13 bases sitting between them. The DNA for the CDR3 is TGTGCTAGTGGTTTGGTACTAGGTTCGGGGAATCAGCCCCAGCATTTT. Translated: CASGLVLGSGNQPQHF.

The V gene is TRBV18, the J gene TRBJ1-5; D may be TRBD1 (6 bases). The CDR3 loop spans 14 amino acids. Germline assignment: CDR1 KGHSH and CDR2 LQKENI. The V end was cut by 4 bases, the J end by 3 bases, with 10 bases between. The chain's CDR3 is CASSQGVNNQPQHF. In DNA, the CDR3 is TGTGCCAGCTCACAGGGGGTAAACAATCAGCCCCAGCATTTT.

The chain couples TRBV27 to TRBJ1-1; 8 nucleotides align to TRBD1. The J segment lost 1 base and the V segment lost 3 bases, leaving 1 base of the junction unmatched. CDR1 MNHEY and CDR2 SMNVEV come from the germline V gene (reference sequence). This CDR3 is built from 14 residues. CDR3 sequence (DNA): TGTGCCAGCAGTTTTGGACAGGGGAACACTGAAGCTTTCTTT. Protein product: CASSFGQGNTEAFF.

J is TRBJ1-3 and V is TRBV3-1 (or the pseudogene TRBV3-2), with D uncertain. The germline V gene has CDR1 LGHDT and CDR2 YNNKEL (reference sequence). The V end was cut by 1 base, the J end by 0 bases, with 13 bases between. The CDR3 totals 17 residues. CDR3 in DNA: TGTGCCAGCAGCCAAGGGACTAGCGGAAGCTCTGGAAACACCATATATTTT. Translated: CASSQGTSGSSGNTIYF.

V gene TRBV6-5 combines with J gene TRBJ2-7; 8 bases are shared with TRBD2. The V gene end was trimmed by 6 bases and the J gene end by 4 bases; junction bases not matched to a gene: 11. The CDR3 is made up of 15 amino acids. Germline-derived CDR1 and CDR2 are MNHEY and SVGAGI. CDR3 bases: TGTGCCAGCAGATACCCCGGGACTAGGGGGTACGAGCAGTACTTC. It translates to CASRYPGTRGYEQYF.

V gene TRBV7-2 combines with J gene TRBJ2-3; 9 nucleotides agree with TRBD2. The CDR3 is 16 residues long. V lost 5 bases and J lost 0; bases outside the gene matches: 6. Per the germline V gene, CDR1 is SGHTA and CDR2 is FQGNSA. This CDR3 reads CASSEKRGASTDTQYF. CDR3 DNA sequence: TGTGCCAGCAGCGAGAAGCGGGGGGCGAGCACAGATACGCAGTATTTT.

This rearrangement joins TRBV6-5 to TRBJ1-3; a weak D match, TRBD1 (6 bases). The V end was cut by 8 bases, the J end by 0 bases, with 14 bases between. Germline-derived CDR1 and CDR2 are MNHEY and SVGAGI. The CDR3 has 15 residues. This CDR3 is CASRTEGSSGNTIYF. The CDR3 bases are TGTGCCAGCCGGACAGAAGGATCCTCTGGAAACACCATATATTTT.

V gene TRBV7-2 combines with J gene TRBJ2-1; 10 bases align to TRBD2. The CDR3 is 13 amino acids. Looked up from germline, CDR1 is SGHTA and CDR2 is FQGNSA. The V segment lost 5 bases and the J segment 5 bases; nucleotides outside the gene matches: 0. DNA for the CDR3: TGTGCCAGCAGCACTAGCGGGGACAATGAGCAGTTCTTC. Its protein is CASSTSGDNEQFF.

V usage is TRBV4-2 and J usage is TRBJ2-3, with D possibly being TRBD1 (6 bases). The V end was cut by 3 bases, the J end by 0 bases, with 10 bases between. Germline CDR1 is LGHNA and CDR2 is YNFKEQ. This CDR3 contains 15 residues. The CDR3 DNA sequence: TGTGCCAGCAGCCACAATCAGGGGAGCACAGATACGCAGTATTTT. It encodes CASSHNQGSTDTQYF.

The V gene is TRBV7-3, the J gene TRBJ2-2, with unresolved D. The CDR3 is 18 residues long. Trimming shortened V by 0 bases and J by 2 bases, and 16 bases separated the two germline ends. Germline V gene data show CDR1 as SGHTA and CDR2 as FQGTGA. The CDR3 DNA follows: TGTGCCAGCAGCTTAACGGGTGGGCCTCGCGGAAACACCGGGGAGCTGTTTTTT. This codes for CASSLTGGPRGNTGELFF.

The chain is built from TRBV3-1 (or the pseudogene TRBV3-2) and TRBJ2-1; the match to TRBD2 covers 14 bases. This CDR3 is 18 amino acids long. V dropped 0 bases and J dropped 4; count of bases not matched to a gene: 5. CDR1 LGHDT and CDR2 YNNKEL come from the germline V gene (reference sequence). This CDR3 is CASSQDGLAGGPYNEQFF. DNA for the CDR3: TGTGCCAGCAGCCAAGATGGACTAGCGGGGGGCCCTTACAATGAGCAGTTCTTC.

The chain employs TRBV3-1 (or the pseudogene TRBV3-2) and TRBJ1-2; D not resolved. The V gene's germline CDR1 is LGHDT and CDR2 YNNKEL (reference sequence). Trimming cost V 5 bases and J 2 bases, with 21 bases left between them. This CDR3 contains 17 residues. CDR3 sequence reads: CASSLLDRASMNYGYTF. CDR3 coding DNA: TGTGCCAGCAGCTTATTGGACCGGGCTTCTATGAACTATGGCTACACCTTC.

The V and J genes are TRBV15 and TRBJ1-5, with 10 bases fitting TRBD1. The CDR3 extends over 19 amino acids. Germline V gene data show CDR1 as LNHNV and CDR2 as YYDKDF (reference sequence). The V segment lost 1 base and the J segment 0 bases; nucleotides outside the gene matches: 9. The CDR3 bases are TGTGCCACCAGCAGAGCCCGGGACAGGGGATATAGTAGCAATCAGCCCCAGCATTTT. Its translation: CATSRARDRGYSSNQPQHF.

This rearrangement joins TRBV19 to TRBJ2-3; 7 bases match TRBD1. The germline gives CDR1 LNHDA, CDR2 SQIVND (reference sequence). V shed 5 bases, J shed 4 bases, and the junction held 3 bases outside the gene matches. The CDR3 loop spans 13 amino acids. In DNA, the CDR3 is TGTGCCAGTAGTCCGCAGGGGGCAGATACGCAGTATTTT. Translation: CASSPQGADTQYF.

This chain joins TRBV6-5 and TRBJ2-5, with a weak D call TRBD1 (6 bases). This CDR3 is 13 amino acids long. Trimming removed 6 bases from V and 5 bases from J, with 13 bases in between. Germline lookup yields CDR1 MNHEY and CDR2 SVGAGI. As DNA, the CDR3 is TGTGCCAGCAGAACCACAGGGCTGGAGACCCAGTACTTC. This encodes CASRTTGLETQYF.

The chain has TRBV6-5 and TRBJ1-2; 9 nucleotides match TRBD1. Germline-derived CDR1 and CDR2 are MNHEY and SVGAGI. This CDR3 region has 14 residues. V shed 7 bases, J shed 8 bases, and the junction held 11 bases outside the gene matches. CDR3 sequence (DNA): TGTGCCAGCAACGATGCGGGGACAGGGTACGGCTACACCTTC. Its translation: CASNDAGTGYGYTF.

V is TRBV5-6 and J is TRBJ2-5; D not resolved. The CDR3 covers 16 residues. CDR1 SGHDT and CDR2 YYEEEE come from the germline V gene. V was trimmed by 4 bases and J by 0 bases, leaving 16 bases between them. The CDR3 loop reads CASSPGTPKYQETQYF. The CDR3 nucleotides read TGTGCCAGCAGCCCTGGAACTCCAAAGTACCAAGAGACCCAGTACTTC.

This sequence joins TRBV5-1 and TRBJ2-7; D could derive from TRBD1 or TRBD2 (6 bases each). CDR1 SGHRS and CDR2 YFSETQ come from the germline V gene. The CDR3 covers 18 residues. The DNA for the CDR3 is TGCGGGGTGGAACTATCGGGGGCGGCCCCTTACTCTTCCTACGAGCAGTACTTC. Protein product: CGVELSGAAPYSSYEQYF.

This rearrangement joins TRBV4-1 to TRBJ2-5; perhaps TRBD1 as D (5 bases). Trimming shortened V by 4 bases and J by 0 bases, and 6 bases separated the two germline ends. The CDR3 consists of 13 residues. The germline CDR1 and CDR2 sequences are MGHRA and YSYEKL. The CDR3 DNA sequence: TGCGCCAGCAGCCGACAGTACCAAGAGACCCAGTACTTC. Translating gives CASSRQYQETQYF.